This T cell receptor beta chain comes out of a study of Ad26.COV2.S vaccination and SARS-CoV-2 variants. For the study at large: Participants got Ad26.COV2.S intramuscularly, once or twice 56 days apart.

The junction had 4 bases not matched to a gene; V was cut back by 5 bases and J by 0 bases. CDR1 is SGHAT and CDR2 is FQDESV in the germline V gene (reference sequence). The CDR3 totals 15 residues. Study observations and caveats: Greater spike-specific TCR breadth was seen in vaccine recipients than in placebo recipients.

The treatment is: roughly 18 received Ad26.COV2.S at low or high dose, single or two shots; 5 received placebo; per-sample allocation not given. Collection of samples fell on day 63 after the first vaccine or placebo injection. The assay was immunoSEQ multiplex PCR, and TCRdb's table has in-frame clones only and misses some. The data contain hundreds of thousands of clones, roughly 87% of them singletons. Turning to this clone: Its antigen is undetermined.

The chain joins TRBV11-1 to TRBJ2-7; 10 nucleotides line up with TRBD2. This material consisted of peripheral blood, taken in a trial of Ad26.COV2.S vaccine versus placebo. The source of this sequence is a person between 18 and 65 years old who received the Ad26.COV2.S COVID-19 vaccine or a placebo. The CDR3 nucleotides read TGTGCCAGCAGCCTGGGACTAGCGAGCTCCTACGAGCAGTACTTC. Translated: CASSLGLASSYEQYF. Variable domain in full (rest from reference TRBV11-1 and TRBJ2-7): EAEVAQSPRYKITEKSQAVAFWCDPISGHATLYWYRQILGQGPELLVQFQDESVVDDSQLPKDRFSAERLKGVDSTLKIQPAELGDSAMYLCASSLGLASSYEQYFGPGTRLTVT.